The rows below give T cell receptor beta chains drawn from one sample of a study of CD8+ T cells in alopecia areata. Sequenced by immunoSEQ multiplex PCR; TCRdb stores in-frame clones only, minus some. The table has roughly 120,000 clones, roughly 56% seen once; the top ten hold about 3.4%. The starting material was CD4+ T cells sorted from blood, obtained at week 24, from a patient treated with tofacitinib. All receptors come from a human donor with alopecia areata. Each CDR3 is given without its conserved first and last residue. Not all rows give a size; the values are once, few, many and, for expanded clones, a class.

NA | TRBV5-6 | ASSPSGLVNTY
NA | TRBV27 | ASSLKRGGTDTQY
NA | TRBV4-1 | ASSQALGRGLQETQY
few | TRBV29-1 | SGNSGGRDTQY
NA | TRBV7-9 | AGGLTPPAETQY
NA | TRBV5-4 | ASSLAGQGATNEQF
NA | TRBV6-6 | ASSLGQGGYEQY
NA | TRBV4-1 | ASAQTDKRGNQPQH
few | TRBV20-1 | SAGLTDEQF
NA | TRBV5-4 | ASSLPQETQY
NA | TRBV5-1 | ASSPGAQGDNEQF
few | TRBV7-2 | ASSSPEGERTEAF
once | TRBV29-1 | SVSARGSYNEQF
NA | TRBV5-6 | ASSLEARYEQY
few | TRBV29-1 | SVDPRGGFSYNEQF
NA | TRBV6-6 | ASSSSGGAIYEQY
few | TRBV29-1 | SVDWRIGGGKLF
NA | TRBV5-6 | ASSWGDTLGYT
NA | TRBV7-9 | ASDTNTGELF
NA | TRBV7-9 | ASSLSYTEAF
NA | TRBV10-3 | AISESRDRPDTQY
NA | TRBV29-1 | SVERTVYGYT
once | TRBV5-1 | ASSLGVGRTYEQY
once | TRBV18 | ASSPGTGGYYGYT
NA | TRBV30 | AWSPYSNYGYT
NA | TRBV5-6 | ASRKQYQETQY
once | TRBV30 | AWSGGGTEAF
NA | TRBV25-1 | ASSVGGPFNEQF
NA | TRBV7-2 | ASSFPGGAIGGYT
few | TRBV30 | ACGRGSQPQH
NA | TRBV7-2 | ASSLVAGGTYEQY
NA | TRBV4-2 | ASSQDRGREESPLH
NA | TRBV5-1 | ASRGTDNSPLH
few | TRBV29-1 | SGQGAGYGYT
NA | TRBV7-9 | ASSLDLREETQY
few | TRBV9 | ASSVAPGNTGELF
NA | TRBV4-3 | ASSQDPGYRQY